These 10 T cell receptor beta chains originate from one sample sequenced in a study of vaccination effects on CD4 cells after COVID-19 (dated by TCRdb to 2021 to 2024). Libraries were made using the immunoSEQ multiplex PCR assay. TCRdb took over this immuneACCESS table, retaining in-frame rearrangements with V and J assigned. Such tables are incomplete; in checked studies, under half of the missing clones stem from an unresolved V gene, and the remainder is unexplained. This sample comprises 65,000 to 85,000 clones, 80% of them detected only once. The ten most abundant clones make up over 9% of the sample. In the ViraFEST assay, PBMC were stimulated with viral peptide pools, and antigen-specific CD4+ T cell clonotypes were then identified by expansion using TCR sequencing. After roughly 11 days of culture, CD4+ T cells were isolated with the EasySep CD4+ T cell isolation kit. Negative nucleocapsid antibody results before and after vaccination confirmed that the healthy vaccine recipients had no prior SARS-CoV-2 infection.

For these TCRs, the target antigens are not known. This specimen was CD4+ T cells from PBMCs cultured with SARS-CoV-2 spike peptides, taken before COVID-19 vaccination. The cell subset or site label, read with the paper, signifies: SARS-CoV-2 spike overlapping peptide pool stimulation. These receptors were taken from a human donor who received a COVID-19 vaccine.

CDR3 amino acids: CASSLGPENEQFF. CDR3 bases: TGCGCCAGCAGCTTGGGGCCGGAAAATGAGCAGTTCTTC. The gene calls are TRBV5-1 and TRBJ2-1; D uncertain. Trimming pared 0 bases from V and 7 bases from J, leaving 8 bases between. The CDR3 consists of 13 residues. Germline CDR1 SGHRS, CDR2 YFSETQ. Combining the CDR3 with reference TRBV5-1 and TRBJ2-1 gives the whole variable domain KAGVTQTPRYLIKTRGQQVTLSCSPISGHRSVSWYQQTPGQGLQFLFEYFSETQRNKGNFPGRFSGRQFSNSRSEMNVSTLELGDSALYLCASSLGPENEQFFGPGTRLTVL.

The CDR3 region has the DNA TGCGCCAGCAGCTTGGAACAGGGGAAAGAGACCCAGTACTTC. Translation: CASSLEQGKETQYF. J is TRBJ2-5 and V is TRBV5-1; 7 bases fit TRBD1. The length of the CDR3 is 14 residues. V lost 0 bases and J lost 3; bases outside the gene matches: 2. Germline V gives CDR1 SGHRS, CDR2 YFSETQ.

In its sample, this clone was seen once. The chain is built from TRBV7-2 and TRBJ1-1; TRBD1 matches 9 bases. The J segment lost 4 bases and the V segment lost 2 bases, leaving 14 bases of the junction unmatched. Germline CDR1 SGHTA, CDR2 FQGNSA. The length of the CDR3 is 18 residues. The CDR3 spells CASSLIGTGWRLGTEAFF. As DNA, the CDR3 is TGTGCCAGCAGCTTAATCGGGACAGGGTGGAGGTTAGGCACTGAAGCTTTCTTT.

The rearrangement uses TRBV7-8 and TRBJ2-4, with 7 bases aligning to TRBD1. CDR3 length: 19 amino acids. The germline gives CDR1 SGHVS, CDR2 FQNEAQ. J lost 0 bases, V lost 5 bases, and 16 bases had no gene match. The CDR3 reads CASSHWPRGSTLAKNIQYF. CDR3 nucleotide sequence: TGTGCCAGCAGCCATTGGCCCAGGGGGTCCACCCTAGCCAAAAACATTCAGTACTTC.

This sequence joins TRBV30 and TRBJ2-5; TRBD1 is a possible D gene (6 bases). The ends were cut back, 0 bases at V and 5 bases at J, with 16 bases in the middle. CDR3 length: 15 amino acids. Germline V gene lookup returns CDR1 GTSNPN and CDR2 SVGIG (reference sequence). The DNA of the CDR3 is TGTGCCTGGAGTGTAAACAGGGTGGCCTACGAGACCCAGTACTTC. It translates to CAWSVNRVAYETQYF.

This chain links TRBV7-3 with TRBJ2-2; D not certain. The germline V and J ends were trimmed by 0 bases and 4 bases, with 3 bases remaining between them. The CDR3 is 13 residues long. The germline CDR1 and CDR2 sequences are SGHTA and FQGTGA. In DNA form, the CDR3 reads TGTGCCAGCAGCTTAACGACCACCGGGGAGCTGTTTTTT. This translates into CASSLTTTGELFF. Full variable domain (missing parts from reference TRBV7-3 and TRBJ2-2): GAGVSQTPSNKVTEKGKYVELRCDPISGHTALYWYRQSLGQGPEFLIYFQGTGAADDSGLPNDRFFAVRPEGSVSTLKIQRTERGDSAVYLCASSLTTTGELFFGEGSRLTVL.

V is TRBV7-8 and J is TRBJ1-5; TRBD1 might be the D (5 bases). Deletions cut 6 bases from V and 0 bases from J, with 21 bases between. The germline V gene encodes CDR1 SGHVS and CDR2 FQNEAQ. This CDR3 spans 18 amino acids. The CDR3 spells CASRLRPGTMYSNQPQHF. Written as DNA, the CDR3 is TGTGCCAGCAGACTCAGACCCGGGACGATGTATAGCAATCAGCCCCAGCATTTT.

J is TRBJ2-3 and V is TRBV30, with 8 bases identical to TRBD1. The CDR3 sequence is 15 residues long. V lost 3 bases and J lost 3; bases outside the gene matches: 8. Germline-derived CDR1 and CDR2 are GTSNPN and SVGIG (reference sequence). The CDR3 region has the DNA TGTGCCTGGAGAGCAGGACAGGGAGGAACAGATACGCAGTATTTT. It encodes CAWRAGQGGTDTQYF.

V is TRBV7-6 and J is TRBJ2-5, with 7 positions matching TRBD2. The CDR3 is 16 amino acids. V trimming: 5 bases; J trimming: 5 bases; junction bases outside the gene matches: 14. Germline V gene data show CDR1 as SGHVS and CDR2 as FNYEAQ. The DNA of the CDR3 is TGTGCCAGCAGCCCACGCCCGGCGGGGGTGGAGGAGACCCAGTACTTC. Translation: CASSPRPAGVEETQYF. Full variable domain (outside the CDR3, taken from reference TRBV7-6 and TRBJ2-5): GAGVSQSPRYKVTKRGQDVALRCDPISGHVSLYWYRQALGQGPEFLTYFNYEAQQDKSGLPNDRFSAERPEGSISTLTIQRTEQRDSAMYRCASSPRPAGVEETQYFGPGTRLLVL.

DNA of the CDR3: TGTGCCAGCAGTTTGATCGGAGGATCTGGAAACACCATATATTTT. Translation: CASSLIGGSGNTIYF. The genes are TRBV28 and TRBJ1-3, with D uncertain. Germline-derived CDR1 and CDR2 are MDHEN and SYDVKM. The CDR3 length is 15 residues. V lost 3 bases and J lost 1, with 10 bases in between.